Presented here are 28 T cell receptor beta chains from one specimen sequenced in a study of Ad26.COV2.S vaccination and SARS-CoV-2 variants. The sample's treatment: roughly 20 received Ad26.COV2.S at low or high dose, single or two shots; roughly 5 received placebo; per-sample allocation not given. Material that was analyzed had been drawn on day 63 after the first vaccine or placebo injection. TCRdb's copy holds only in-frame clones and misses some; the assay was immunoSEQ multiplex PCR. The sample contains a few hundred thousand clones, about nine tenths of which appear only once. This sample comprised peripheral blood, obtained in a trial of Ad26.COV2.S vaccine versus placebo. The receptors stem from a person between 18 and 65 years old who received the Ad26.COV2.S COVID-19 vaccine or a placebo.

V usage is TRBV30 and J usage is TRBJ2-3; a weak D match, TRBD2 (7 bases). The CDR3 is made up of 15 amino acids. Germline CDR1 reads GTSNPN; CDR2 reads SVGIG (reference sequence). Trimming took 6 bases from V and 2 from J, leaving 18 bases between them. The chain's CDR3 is CACHGAGALTDTQYF. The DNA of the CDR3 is TGTGCCTGCCATGGCGCGGGGGCCCTCACAGATACGCAGTATTTT.

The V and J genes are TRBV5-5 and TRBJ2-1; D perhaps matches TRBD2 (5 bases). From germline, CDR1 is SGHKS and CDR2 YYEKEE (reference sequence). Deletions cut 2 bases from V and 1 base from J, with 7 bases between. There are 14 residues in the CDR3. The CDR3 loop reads CASSFRGSYNEQFF. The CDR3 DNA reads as TGTGCCAGCAGCTTTCGGGGTTCCTACAATGAGCAGTTCTTC. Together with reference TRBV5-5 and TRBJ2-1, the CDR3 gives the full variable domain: DAGVTQSPTHLIKTRGQQVTLRCSPISGHKSVSWYQQVLGQGPQFIFQYYEKEERGRGNFPDRFSARQFPNYSSELNVNALLLGDSALYLCASSFRGSYNEQFFGPGTRLTVL.

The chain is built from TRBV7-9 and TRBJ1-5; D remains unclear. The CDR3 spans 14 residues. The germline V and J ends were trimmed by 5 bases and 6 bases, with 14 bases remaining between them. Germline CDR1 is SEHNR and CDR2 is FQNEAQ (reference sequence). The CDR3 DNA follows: TGTGCCAGCAGCGGTGAGACGGAGGGTCAGCCCCAGCATTTT. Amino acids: CASSGETEGQPQHF.

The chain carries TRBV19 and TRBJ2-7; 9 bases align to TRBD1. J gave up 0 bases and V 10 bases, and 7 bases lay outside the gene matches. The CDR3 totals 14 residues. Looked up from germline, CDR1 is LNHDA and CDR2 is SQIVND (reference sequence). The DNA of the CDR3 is TGTGCCACCAAACAGGGGGCCTCCTCCTACGAGCAGTACTTC. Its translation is CATKQGASSYEQYF.

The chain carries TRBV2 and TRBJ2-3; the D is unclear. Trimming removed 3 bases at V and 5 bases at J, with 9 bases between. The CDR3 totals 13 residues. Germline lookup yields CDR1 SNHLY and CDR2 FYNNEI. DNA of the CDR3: TGTGCCAGCAGTGATCGAACGGTAGATACGCAGTATTTT. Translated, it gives CASSDRTVDTQYF.

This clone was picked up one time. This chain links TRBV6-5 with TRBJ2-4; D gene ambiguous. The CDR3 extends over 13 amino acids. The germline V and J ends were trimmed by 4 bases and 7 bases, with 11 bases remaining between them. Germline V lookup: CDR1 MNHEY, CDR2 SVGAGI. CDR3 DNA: TGTGCCAGCAGTTCCGGACGGGCGAACATTCAGTACTTC. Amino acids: CASSSGRANIQYF.

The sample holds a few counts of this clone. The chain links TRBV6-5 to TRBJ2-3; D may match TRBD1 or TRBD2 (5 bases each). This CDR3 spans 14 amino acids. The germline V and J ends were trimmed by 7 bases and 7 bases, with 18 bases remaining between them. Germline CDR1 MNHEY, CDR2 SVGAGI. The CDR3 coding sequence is TGTGCCAGCACCGAGGGGCTGACGGGTTATACGCAGTATTTT. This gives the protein CASTEGLTGYTQYF.

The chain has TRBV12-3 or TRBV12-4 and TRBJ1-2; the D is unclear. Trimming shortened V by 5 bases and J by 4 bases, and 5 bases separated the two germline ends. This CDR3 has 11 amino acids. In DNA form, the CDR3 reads TGTGCCAGCAGTAGCCGCTATGGCTACACCTTC. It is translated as CASSSRYGYTF.

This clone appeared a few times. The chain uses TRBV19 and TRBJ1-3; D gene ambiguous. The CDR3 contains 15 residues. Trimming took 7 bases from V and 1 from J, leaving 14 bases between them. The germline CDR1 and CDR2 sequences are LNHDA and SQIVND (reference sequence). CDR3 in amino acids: CASNGGSLSGNTIYF. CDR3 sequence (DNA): TGTGCCAGTAACGGCGGGTCCCTTTCTGGAAACACCATATATTTT.

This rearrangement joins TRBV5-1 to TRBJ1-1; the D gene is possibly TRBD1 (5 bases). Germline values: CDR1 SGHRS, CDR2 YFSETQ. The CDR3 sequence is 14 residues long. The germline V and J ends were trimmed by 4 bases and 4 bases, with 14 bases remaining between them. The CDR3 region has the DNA TGCGCCAGCAGCCAGGGCTCAAGTACCACTGAAGCTTTCTTT. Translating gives CASSQGSSTTEAFF.

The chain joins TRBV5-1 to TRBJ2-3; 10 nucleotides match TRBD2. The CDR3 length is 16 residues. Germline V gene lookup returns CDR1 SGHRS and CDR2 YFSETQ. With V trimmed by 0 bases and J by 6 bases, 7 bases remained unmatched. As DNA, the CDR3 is TGCGCCAGCAGCTTGGCCGTTAGCGGGGGGTCCGATACGCAGTATTTT. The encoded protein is CASSLAVSGGSDTQYF. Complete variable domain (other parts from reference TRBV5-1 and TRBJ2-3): KAGVTQTPRYLIKTRGQQVTLSCSPISGHRSVSWYQQTPGQGLQFLFEYFSETQRNKGNFPGRFSGRQFSNSRSEMNVSTLELGDSALYLCASSLAVSGGSDTQYFGPGTRLTVL.

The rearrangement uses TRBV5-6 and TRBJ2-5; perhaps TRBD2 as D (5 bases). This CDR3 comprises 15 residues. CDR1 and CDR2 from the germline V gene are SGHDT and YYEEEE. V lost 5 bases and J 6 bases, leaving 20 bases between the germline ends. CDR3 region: CASRLGLTSSKTQYF. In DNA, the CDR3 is TGTGCCAGCAGGCTCGGACTCACCTCCTCAAAGACCCAGTACTTC.

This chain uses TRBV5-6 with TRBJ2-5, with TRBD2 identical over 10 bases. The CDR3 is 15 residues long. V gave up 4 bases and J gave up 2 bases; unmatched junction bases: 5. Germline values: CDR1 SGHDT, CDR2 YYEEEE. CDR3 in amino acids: CASSPGLAAQETQYF. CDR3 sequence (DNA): TGTGCCAGCAGCCCTGGACTAGCGGCTCAAGAGACCCAGTACTTC.

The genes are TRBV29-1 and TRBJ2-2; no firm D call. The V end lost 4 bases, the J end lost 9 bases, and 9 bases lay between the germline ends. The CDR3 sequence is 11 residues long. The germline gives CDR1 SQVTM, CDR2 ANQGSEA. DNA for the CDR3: TGCAGCGTTGGTGAGAGCCGGGAGCTGTTTTTT. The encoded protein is CSVGESRELFF.

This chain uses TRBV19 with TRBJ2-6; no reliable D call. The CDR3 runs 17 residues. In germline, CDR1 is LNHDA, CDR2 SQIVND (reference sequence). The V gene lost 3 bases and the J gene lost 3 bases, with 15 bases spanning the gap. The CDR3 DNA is TGTGCCAGTAGTATCTTGGTGAAAAACCGTGGGGCCAACGTCCTGACTTTC. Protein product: CASSILVKNRGANVLTF.

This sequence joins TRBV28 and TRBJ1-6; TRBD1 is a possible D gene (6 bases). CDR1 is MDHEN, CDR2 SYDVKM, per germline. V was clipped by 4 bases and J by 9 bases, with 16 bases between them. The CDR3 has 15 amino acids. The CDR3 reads CASSYQGRRGSPLHF. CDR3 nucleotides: TGTGCCAGCAGTTACCAGGGGAGGAGAGGTTCACCCCTCCACTTT.

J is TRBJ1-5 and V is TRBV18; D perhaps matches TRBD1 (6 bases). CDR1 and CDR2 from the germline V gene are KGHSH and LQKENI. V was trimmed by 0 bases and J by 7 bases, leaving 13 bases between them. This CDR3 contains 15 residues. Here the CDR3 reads CASSPPDSPGQPQHF. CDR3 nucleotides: TGTGCCAGCTCACCACCGGACAGCCCAGGGCAGCCCCAGCATTTT.

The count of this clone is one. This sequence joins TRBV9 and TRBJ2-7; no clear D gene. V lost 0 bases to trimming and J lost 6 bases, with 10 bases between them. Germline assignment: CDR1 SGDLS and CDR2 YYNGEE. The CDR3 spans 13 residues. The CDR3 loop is CASSVDNLGEQYF. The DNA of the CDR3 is TGTGCCAGCAGCGTAGATAACCTGGGCGAGCAGTACTTC.

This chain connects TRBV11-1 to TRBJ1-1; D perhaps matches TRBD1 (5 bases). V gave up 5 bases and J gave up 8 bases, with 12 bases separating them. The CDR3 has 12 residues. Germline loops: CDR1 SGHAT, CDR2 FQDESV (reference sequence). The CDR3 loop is CASSLMTEEAFF. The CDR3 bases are TGTGCCAGCAGCCTCATGACAGAAGAAGCTTTCTTT.

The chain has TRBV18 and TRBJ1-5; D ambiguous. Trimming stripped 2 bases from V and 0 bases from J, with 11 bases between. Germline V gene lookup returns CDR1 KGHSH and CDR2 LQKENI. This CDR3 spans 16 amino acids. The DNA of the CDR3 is TGTGCCAGCTCACCAGAGGAGGGTAATAGCAATCAGCCCCAGCATTTT. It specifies CASSPEEGNSNQPQHF.

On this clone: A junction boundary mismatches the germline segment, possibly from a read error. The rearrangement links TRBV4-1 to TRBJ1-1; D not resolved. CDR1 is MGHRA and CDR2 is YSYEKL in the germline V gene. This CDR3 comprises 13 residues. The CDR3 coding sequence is TGCGCCAGCAGCCAAGATGGTCGGCAGGATGACGTCTTT. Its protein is CASSQDGRQDDVF.

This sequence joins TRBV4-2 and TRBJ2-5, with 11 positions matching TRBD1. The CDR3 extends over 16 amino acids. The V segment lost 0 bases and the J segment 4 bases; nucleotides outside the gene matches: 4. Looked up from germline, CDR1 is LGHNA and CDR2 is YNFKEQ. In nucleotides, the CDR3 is TGTGCCAGCAGCCAAGATGGGACAGGGGGTGGAGAGACCCAGTACTTC. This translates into CASSQDGTGGGETQYF.

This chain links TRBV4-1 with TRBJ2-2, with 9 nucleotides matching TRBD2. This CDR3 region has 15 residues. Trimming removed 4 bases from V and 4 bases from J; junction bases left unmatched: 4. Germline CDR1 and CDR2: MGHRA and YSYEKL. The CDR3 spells CASSPLAGVTGELFF. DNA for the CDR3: TGCGCCAGCAGCCCATTAGCGGGGGTCACCGGGGAGCTGTTTTTT.

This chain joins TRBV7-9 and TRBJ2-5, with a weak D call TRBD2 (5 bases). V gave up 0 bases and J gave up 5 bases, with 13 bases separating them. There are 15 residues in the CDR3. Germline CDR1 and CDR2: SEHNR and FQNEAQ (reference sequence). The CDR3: CASSLAQGGVETQYF. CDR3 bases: TGTGCCAGCAGCTTAGCCCAAGGAGGTGTGGAGACCCAGTACTTC. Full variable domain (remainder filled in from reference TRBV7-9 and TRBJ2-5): DTGVSQNPRHKITKRGQNVTFRCDPISEHNRLYWYRQTLGQGPEFLTYFQNEAQLEKSRLLSDRFSAERPKGSFSTLEIQRTEQGDSAMYLCASSLAQGGVETQYFGPGTRLLVL.

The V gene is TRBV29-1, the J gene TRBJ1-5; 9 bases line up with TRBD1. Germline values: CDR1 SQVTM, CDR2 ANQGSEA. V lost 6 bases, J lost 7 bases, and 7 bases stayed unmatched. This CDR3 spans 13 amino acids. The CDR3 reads CSVAGQGRQPQHF. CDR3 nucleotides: TGCAGCGTCGCGGGACAGGGAAGGCAGCCCCAGCATTTT. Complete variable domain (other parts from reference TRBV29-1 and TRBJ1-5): SAVISQKPSRDICQRGTSLTIQCQVDSQVTMMFWYRQQPGQSLTLIATANQGSEATYESGFVIDKFPISRPNLTFSTLTVSNMSPEDSSIYLCSVAGQGRQPQHFGDGTRLSIL.

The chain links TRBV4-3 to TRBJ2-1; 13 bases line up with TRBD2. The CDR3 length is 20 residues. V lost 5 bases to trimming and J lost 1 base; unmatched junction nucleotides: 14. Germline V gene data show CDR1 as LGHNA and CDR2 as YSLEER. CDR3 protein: CASSSHVGLAGDRSYNEQFF. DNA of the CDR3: TGCGCCAGCAGCTCACATGTCGGACTAGCGGGGGATAGGTCCTACAATGAGCAGTTCTTC.

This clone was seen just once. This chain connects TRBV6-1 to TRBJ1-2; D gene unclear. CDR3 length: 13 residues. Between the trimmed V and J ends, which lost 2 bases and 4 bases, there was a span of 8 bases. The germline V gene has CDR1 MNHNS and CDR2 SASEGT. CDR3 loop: CASSELDSYGYTF. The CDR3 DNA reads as TGTGCCAGCAGTGAACTTGATTCCTATGGCTACACCTTC.

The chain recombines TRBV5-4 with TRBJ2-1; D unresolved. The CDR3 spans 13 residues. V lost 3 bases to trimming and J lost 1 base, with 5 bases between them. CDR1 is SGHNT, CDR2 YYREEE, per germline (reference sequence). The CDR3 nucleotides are TGTGCCAGCAGCTCGACTTCCTACAATGAGCAGTTCTTC. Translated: CASSSTSYNEQFF.